Listed below are T cell receptor beta chains from one sample, sequenced in a study of cytomegalovirus exposure and HLA in healthy donors. The assay was immunoSEQ multiplex PCR, and TCRdb's table has in-frame clones only and misses some. The sample records 90,000 or so clones, 65% to 80% being singletons. The sequenced sample was PBMCs. These receptors originate from a woman between 18 and 29 years old in good health and CMV-seropositive. Both conserved end residues are part of each CDR3. D genes are given only for firm matches. Some rows mark clone size as missing; the rest say once, few, many or name a class of expanded clone.

NA	TRBJ2-1	TRBV28	NA	TGTGCCAGCACTAGCAACAATGAGCAGTTCTTC	CASTSNNEQFF
few	TRBJ1-6	TRBV1	NA	TGCACCAGCACCCCCGAGGGGGGGCCTAATTCACCCCTCCACTTT	CTSTPEGGPNSPLHF
NA	TRBJ1-2	TRBV15	TRBD1	TGTGCCACCAGCAGAGAGCGCCGGGACAGCTTTTCTGGCTACACCTTC	CATSRERRDSFSGYTF
NA	TRBJ2-7	TRBV11-1	TRBD1	TGTGCCAGCAGCTCGACAGGGCACGAGCAGTACTTC	CASSSTGHEQYF
few	TRBJ1-2	TRBV7-9	NA	TGTGCCAGCAGCTCACAAAGGGGCGGGGATGGCTATGGCTACACCTTC	CASSSQRGGDGYGYTF
NA	TRBJ2-3	TRBV7-2	NA	TGTGCCAGCAGCTTAAGGTCGGCTAGAGCAGATACGCAGTATTTT	CASSLRSARADTQYF
NA	TRBJ2-1	TRBV7-2	TRBD1	TGTGCCAGCAGCATCGGGACAGAGTACAATGAGCAGTTCTTC	CASSIGTEYNEQFF
NA	TRBJ1-1	TRBV27	NA	TGTGCCACTCGGGGGAACACTGAAGCTTTCTTT	CATRGNTEAFF
NA	TRBJ2-7	TRBV6-5	NA	TGTGCCAGCAGTTACCGCTCCGGGGGCTCCTACGAGCAGTACTTC	CASSYRSGGSYEQYF
NA	TRBJ2-5	TRBV7-2	NA	TGTGCCAGCAGCCGGAGAGGATTAGAGACCCAGTACTTC	CASSRRGLETQYF